These 24 T cell receptor beta chains share one sample of origin, sequenced in a study of monozygotic twins with inflammatory bowel disease. After re-calling the 5' RACE reads, TCRdb lists one entry per CDR3 protein, DNA absent. The sample data list tens of thousands of distinct CDR3 sequences. The specimen was blood. The source is a human donor with ulcerative colitis or Crohn's disease, or a healthy co-twin of an affected twin (not recorded which).

The CDR3 spells CASSILGVPPRGYTF. The V and J genes are TRBV19 and TRBJ1-2; the D call from TCRdb, TRBD1, cannot be confirmed without DNA. Germline V CDR1 and CDR2: LNHDA, SQIVND (reference sequence). The CDR3 spans 15 residues.

The chain recombines TRBV12-3 or TRBV12-4 with TRBJ2-1; lacking DNA, the TRBD2 call made by TCRdb goes unchecked. The CDR3 extends over 15 amino acids. The CDR3 here is CASSFPSGSYYEQFF.

V and J are TRBV7-9 and TRBJ2-7; TCRdb designates TRBD1, a call that cannot be tested without DNA. Germline V lookup: CDR1 SEHNR, CDR2 FQNEAQ (reference sequence). CDR3 length: 14 amino acids. The CDR3 region is CASASGAGSYEQYF.

This chain uses TRBV20-1 with TRBJ2-2; lacking DNA, the TRBD2 call made by TCRdb goes unchecked. Per the germline V gene, CDR1 is DFQATT and CDR2 is SNEGSKA (reference sequence). The CDR3 contains 16 residues. CDR3 in amino acids: CSARTSGGSFGGELFF.

The chain links TRBV7-2 to TRBJ2-1; lacking DNA, the TRBD2 call made by TCRdb goes unchecked. CDR1 is SGHTA and CDR2 is FQGNSA in the germline V gene. CDR3 length equals 15 residues. The CDR3 is CASSEGQGLLQGQFF.

V gene TRBV6-5 combines with J gene TRBJ1-2; TCRdb calls TRBD1, which cannot be checked without DNA. Germline CDR1 is MNHEY and CDR2 is SVGAGI. The CDR3 runs 17 residues. CDR3 sequence reads: CASSYSVGTPGVYGYTF.

The rearrangement uses TRBV19 and TRBJ1-5. Germline-derived CDR1 and CDR2 are LNHDA and SQIVND (reference sequence). The CDR3 length is 13 residues. The chain's CDR3 is CASSIYPNQPQHF.

The V call is TRBV6-2 or TRBV6-3, the J call TRBJ2-4; TCRdb reports TRBD1, a call that lacks DNA to check it against. There are 13 residues in the CDR3. Germline assignment: CDR1 MNHEY and CDR2 SVGEGT. CDR3 region: CASLGQAKNIQYF.

This chain joins TRBV10-3 and TRBJ2-1; the TRBD2 assignment by TCRdb is unverifiable without DNA. The germline V gene has CDR1 ENHRY and CDR2 SYGVKD. The CDR3 is 16 amino acids. The CDR3 protein is CAISSPGLAGYNEQFF.

The rearrangement uses TRBV12-3 or TRBV12-4 and TRBJ2-6; checking the TCRdb D call of TRBD1 is not possible without DNA. There are 16 residues in the CDR3. The CDR3 loop reads CASRTNDRAGANVLTF.

The rearrangement joins TRBV5-8 to TRBJ1-1. This CDR3 contains 16 residues. CDR1 is SGHTS and CDR2 is YDEGEE in the germline V gene. CDR3: CASSFLTGVTNTEAFF.

V is TRBV19 and J is TRBJ2-3. CDR3 length equals 14 residues. Germline assignment: CDR1 LNHDA and CDR2 SQIVND (reference sequence). The CDR3 protein is CASSNQISRDTQYF.

CDR3 protein: CASSLAEPLHF. The rearrangement links TRBV7-2 to TRBJ1-6. CDR1 and CDR2 from the germline V gene are SGHTA and FQGNSA. The CDR3 loop spans 11 amino acids.

The V gene is TRBV18, the J gene TRBJ2-3; TCRdb outputs TRBD2, but without DNA this stays unchecked. Germline CDR1 and CDR2: KGHSH and LQKENI. This CDR3 is built from 11 residues. The CDR3 loop reads CASSPEGTQYF.

The chain uses TRBV7-9 and TRBJ2-5; the D gene TCRdb calls, TRBD1, cannot be checked with no DNA. The CDR3 consists of 14 residues. CDR1 SEHNR and CDR2 FQNEAQ come from the germline V gene (reference sequence). The CDR3 region is CASSSTGAAETQYF.

This chain uses TRBV7-9 with TRBJ1-2; the TCRdb D gene call, TRBD1, has no DNA to confirm it. The CDR3 spans 12 residues. Germline V gene data show CDR1 as SEHNR and CDR2 as FQNEAQ (reference sequence). CDR3 amino acids: CASSPGQSGYTF.

The CDR3 spells CASSSEGRTEAFF. The J gene is TRBJ1-1, the V gene TRBV27. There are 13 residues in the CDR3. Germline V lookup: CDR1 MNHEY, CDR2 SMNVEV (reference sequence).

The J gene is TRBJ2-7, the V gene TRBV5-4; TCRdb calls TRBD2, which cannot be checked without DNA. CDR3 size: 15 residues. Germline-derived CDR1 and CDR2 are SGHNT and YYREEE (reference sequence). The CDR3 reads CASSLSTSHPGEQYF.

The chain joins TRBV7-2 to TRBJ1-1; TCRdb designates TRBD1, a call that cannot be tested without DNA. Germline V gene data show CDR1 as SGHTA and CDR2 as FQGNSA. The CDR3 sequence is 14 residues long. CDR3 sequence: CASSLAHSGTEAFF.

J is TRBJ1-4 and V is TRBV4-1; as DNA is missing, the TRBD1 call by TCRdb cannot be tested. The CDR3 sequence is 15 residues long. Looked up from germline, CDR1 is MGHRA and CDR2 is YSYEKL. This CDR3 reads CASSQEGGIGGELFF.

The V gene is TRBV28, the J gene TRBJ2-1. The CDR3 loop spans 14 amino acids. Germline CDR1 is MDHEN and CDR2 is SYDVKM. The CDR3 loop reads CASGGLPIYNEQFF.

V and J are TRBV6-5 and TRBJ2-2; TCRdb lists TRBD2, though no DNA is available to test this call. CDR3 length: 14 residues. Looked up from germline, CDR1 is MNHEY and CDR2 is SVGAGI. The CDR3 is CASSLAGVTGELFF.

The chain links TRBV7-2 to TRBJ2-7. Germline-derived CDR1 and CDR2 are SGHTA and FQGNSA. The CDR3 sequence is 14 residues long. CDR3 region: CASSLESASYEQYF.

J is TRBJ2-5 and V is TRBV7-3; TCRdb selects TRBD1, and the lack of DNA leaves this call unchecked. There are 14 residues in the CDR3. CDR1 is SGHTA, CDR2 FQGTGA, per germline. CDR3 loop: CASSVDREVETQYF. Filled out from reference TRBV7-3 and TRBJ2-5, the complete variable domain reads GAGVSQTPSNKVTEKGKYVELRCDPISGHTALYWYRQSLGQGPEFLIYFQGTGAADDSGLPNDRFFAVRPEGSVSTLKIQRTERGDSAVYLCASSVDREVETQYFGPGTRLLVL.